A selection of T cell receptor beta chains follows, all from one sample in a study of blood T cell repertoires in COVID-19. Repertoires were generated with immunoSEQ multiplex PCR, while TCRdb's copy carries only in-frame clones and drops some. The sample has about 180,000 clones; approximately 90% are singletons. Sequenced sample: peripheral blood. The receptor source for this set is a woman aged 25 to 39 with active or convalescent COVID-19. Each CDR3 is given with its conserved first and last residue. Each record gives: clone size, V gene, D gene, J gene, CDR3 DNA, CDR3 protein. D genes are given only for firm matches. Clone size is shown for a subset of rows, as once, few, many or a class of expanded clone.

-	TRBV19	TRBD1	TRBJ1-5	TGTGCCAGTACCGGGACAGGCCGCGATCAGCCCCAGCATTTT	CASTGTGRDQPQHF
-	TRBV6-5	-	TRBJ2-7	TGTGCCAGCACGGTGCACTACGAGCAGTACTTC	CASTVHYEQYF
-	TRBV5-1	-	TRBJ1-1	TGCGCCAGCAGCCCTGGGGGGGTAAGGGTGATGAACACTGAAGCTTTCTTT	CASSPGGVRVMNTEAFF
-	TRBV7-9	TRBD1	TRBJ2-4	TGTGCCAGCAGCTTAAGGACAGGGGAAAACATTCAGTACTTC	CASSLRTGENIQYF
-	TRBV4-1	-	TRBJ2-7	TGCGCCAGCAGCCAGTCCGGGGGCTCCTACGAGCAGTACTTC	CASSQSGGSYEQYF
few	TRBV5-1	-	TRBJ2-1	TGCGCCAGCAGCTTAACCGACTTGGGTGAGCAGTTCTTC	CASSLTDLGEQFF
-	TRBV3-1/TRBV3-2	-	TRBJ1-3	TGTGCCAGCAGCCAAGCAGAGGGCCCTCTTCCGGACACCATATATTTT	CASSQAEGPLPDTIYF
-	TRBV11-2	TRBD2	TRBJ2-1	TGTGCCAGCAGCCTCCGGGACTACTACAATGAGCAGTTCTTC	CASSLRDYYNEQFF
-	TRBV21-1	-	TRBJ1-2	TGTGCCAGCAGCGAAATCTGGGGGGGCTATGGCTACACCTTC	CASSEIWGGYGYTF
few	TRBV5-1	-	TRBJ1-1	TGCGCCAGCAGCTTGGTGTCAGACATGAACACTGAAGCTTTCTTT	CASSLVSDMNTEAFF
once	TRBV18	TRBD1	TRBJ1-4	TGTGCCAGCTCACCGGCGACAGGGAGGAATGAAAAACTGTTTTTT	CASSPATGRNEKLFF
-	TRBV18	TRBD2	TRBJ2-1	TGTGCCAGCTCAGATGGCGGCGCTAGCGGGAACAATGAGCAGTTCTTC	CASSDGGASGNNEQFF
-	TRBV5-1	-	TRBJ1-1	TGCGCCAGCAGCCAGTCGAATACTGAAGCTTTCTTT	CASSQSNTEAFF
-	TRBV11-2	TRBD1	TRBJ2-5	TGTGCCAGCAGCTTAGTTAGGACAGGGGGGACCCAGTACTTC	CASSLVRTGGTQYF
-	TRBV2	-	TRBJ2-3	TGTGCCAGCACCACTACAGATACGCAGTATTTT	CASTTTDTQYF
once	TRBV10-2	-	TRBJ2-1	TGCGCCAGCACTAAGGGTAGCGGTACCTACAATGAGCAGTTCTTC	CASTKGSGTYNEQFF
-	TRBV25-1	-	TRBJ1-2	TGTGCCAGCAGTGCACGGAGGGGTGGTGGCTACACCTTC	CASSARRGGGYTF
-	TRBV19	-	TRBJ1-1	TGTGCCAGCGGGGGAGGGGATATCAAAGCTTTCTTT	CASGGGDIKAFF
-	TRBV5-1	-	TRBJ1-1	TGCGCCAGCAGCCTGGGGGACATCAACACTGAAGCTTTCTTT	CASSLGDINTEAFF
-	TRBV4-2	TRBD1	TRBJ1-1	TGTGCCAGCAGCCAGGAGGGGGCTGTGAACACTGAAGCTTTCTTT	CASSQEGAVNTEAFF
-	TRBV3-1/TRBV3-2	-	TRBJ2-6	TGTGCCAGCAGCCATTACGGGAGCTCTGGGGCCAACGTCCTGACTTTC	CASSHYGSSGANVLTF
-	TRBV7-9	-	TRBJ2-3	TGTGCCAGCAGCTTAGCTGGGGGGGCCACAGATACGCAGTATTTT	CASSLAGGATDTQYF
-	TRBV2	-	TRBJ2-2	TGTGCCAGCAGTGTCCGGGGAGGCGGGGAGCTGTTTTTT	CASSVRGGGELFF
-	TRBV18	-	TRBJ2-3	TGTGCCAGCTCACCACCTAGCGATACAGATACGCAGTATTTT	CASSPPSDTDTQYF
once	TRBV6-5	-	TRBJ1-6	TGTGCCAGCAGACAGGGAGATTCACCCTTCCACTTT	CASRQGDSPFHF
-	TRBV9	-	TRBJ1-6	TGTGCCAGCAGCGTAGAGGTGGGCAGGGGTTATTCACCCCTCCACTTT	CASSVEVGRGYSPLHF
-	TRBV6-6	-	TRBJ1-4	TGTGCCAGCAGTTACGGGTTTGAAGGAGATGAAAAACTGTTTTTT	CASSYGFEGDEKLFF
-	TRBV11-2	TRBD1	TRBJ1-1	TGTGCCAGCAGCTGGTTTCCCCAGGGGGACACTGAAGCTTTCTTT	CASSWFPQGDTEAFF
-	TRBV19	TRBD1	TRBJ1-1	TGTGCCAGTAGTCCGACGACAGGGATGCTCATTGAAGCTTTCTTT	CASSPTTGMLIEAFF
-	TRBV5-1	TRBD2	TRBJ2-7	TGCGCCAGCAGCTTGGTAGCGGGAGGGGACGAGCAGTACTTC	CASSLVAGGDEQYF
-	TRBV19	TRBD1	TRBJ1-2	TGTGCCAGTAGTCCTTGGGACAGGGATGGCTACACCTTC	CASSPWDRDGYTF
-	TRBV6-5	TRBD2	TRBJ2-7	TGTGCCAGCAGTTACGAGACTAGCGGGAATACCTACGAGCAGTACTTC	CASSYETSGNTYEQYF
once	TRBV5-1	-	TRBJ1-4	TGCGCCAGCAGCTGGAACACCGCGGGGCATGAAAAACTGTTTTTT	CASSWNTAGHEKLFF
-	TRBV3-1/TRBV3-2	-	TRBJ2-1	TGTGCCAGCAGCCAGGCTTTAGCGGCCAGCTCCTACAATGAGCAGTTCTTC	CASSQALAASSYNEQFF
-	TRBV19	TRBD1	TRBJ2-7	TGTGCCAGTAGTATCCCCCCCAACAGGGGACGTCACGAGCAGTACTTC	CASSIPPNRGRHEQYF
-	TRBV5-1	TRBD1	TRBJ2-3	TGCGCCAGCACAGGACAGGGGGCATATCTGGATACGCAGTATTTT	CASTGQGAYLDTQYF
-	TRBV28	TRBD2	TRBJ2-1	TGTGCCAGCAGTCTAGCGGGAGCATTGTACAATGAGCAGTTCTTC	CASSLAGALYNEQFF
few	TRBV25-1	TRBD1	TRBJ1-1	TGTGCCAGCAGTGGGGGACAGTTGAACACTGAAGCTTTCTTT	CASSGGQLNTEAFF
-	TRBV5-4	-	TRBJ2-3	TGTGCCAGCAACTCCGAGCTTCTGAGCACAGATACGCAGTATTTT	CASNSELLSTDTQYF
-	TRBV28	-	TRBJ2-2	TGTGCCAGCAGTTCAGCGACAGATAACACCGGGGAGCTGTTTTTT	CASSSATDNTGELFF
few	TRBV29-1	TRBD1	TRBJ1-5	TGCAGCGTTGGACAGGGAAATCAGCCCCAGCATTTT	CSVGQGNQPQHF
-	TRBV2	TRBD1	TRBJ1-5	TGTGCCAGCAGCGACACAGGGGTAGGACAGCCCCAGCATTTT	CASSDTGVGQPQHF
-	TRBV15	TRBD1	TRBJ1-2	TGTGCCACCAGCAGAGGACAGGGGACGATCTATGGCTACACCTTC	CATSRGQGTIYGYTF
-	TRBV27	TRBD2	TRBJ2-7	TGTGCCAGCAGCTTGAGCGGGGGGGTCTCCTACGAGCAGTACTTC	CASSLSGGVSYEQYF
-	TRBV5-1	TRBD1	TRBJ1-2	TGCGCCAGCAGCGAGGACAGGGCTAACTATGGCTACACCTTC	CASSEDRANYGYTF
-	TRBV25-1	TRBD2	TRBJ2-7	TGTGCCAGCACGCCGGGACTAGCGGACTACGAGCAGTACTTC	CASTPGLADYEQYF
-	TRBV5-4	-	TRBJ2-5	TGTGCCAGCAGCTCGGGACTTTTCGTGGGACAAGAGACCCAGTACTTC	CASSSGLFVGQETQYF
-	TRBV2	-	TRBJ1-5	TGTGCCAGCAGTATTGGACAGAACGGACAGCCCCAGCATTTT	CASSIGQNGQPQHF
-	TRBV2	TRBD1	TRBJ1-4	TGTGCCAGCAATCGGGACAGGGTGACTAATGAAAAACTGTTTTTT	CASNRDRVTNEKLFF
-	TRBV6-1	-	TRBJ1-1	TGTGCCAGCAGTGAAGAGGAGGGTCGGGGGACTGAAGCTTTCTTT	CASSEEEGRGTEAFF
-	TRBV6-2/TRBV6-3	TRBD2	TRBJ2-7	TGTGCCAGCAGTTACTCGAGTAGCGGGGACGAGCAGTACTTC	CASSYSSSGDEQYF
-	TRBV18	-	TRBJ1-1	TGTGCCAGCTCACTTATCCGGGATATCTCCGGCCCAATGAACACTGAAGCTTTCTTT	CASSLIRDISGPMNTEAFF
-	TRBV3-1/TRBV3-2	TRBD1	TRBJ1-3	TGTGCCAGCAGCCGTGATCCAAGGACAGGGACTGGAAACACCATATATTTT	CASSRDPRTGTGNTIYF
-	TRBV27	-	TRBJ1-5	TGTGCCAGCAGTTTATCCGCAGGAGGACAGCCCCAGCATTTT	CASSLSAGGQPQHF
-	TRBV7-9	-	TRBJ1-2	TGTGCCAGCAGCCTAAGACAGGTCTATGGCTACACCTTC	CASSLRQVYGYTF
-	TRBV19	-	TRBJ1-2	TGTGCCAGTAGTTCCGGGGGGATTGGCTACACCTTC	CASSSGGIGYTF
-	TRBV24-1	-	TRBJ2-2	TGTGCCACCAGTGATTTGAAGAGTGACTACACCGGGGAGCTGTTTTTT	CATSDLKSDYTGELFF
-	TRBV7-9	-	TRBJ2-5	TGTGCCAGCAGCTTAGCCAACAGCCAAGAGACCCAGTACTTC	CASSLANSQETQYF
-	TRBV2	TRBD1	TRBJ2-7	TGTGCCAGCCGACAGGGGGGAAGCTCCTACGAGCAGTACTTC	CASRQGGSSYEQYF
-	TRBV24-1	-	TRBJ1-2	TGTGCCACCAGTGATGATGGAGGGTATCTTGGTTATGGCTACACCTTC	CATSDDGGYLGYGYTF